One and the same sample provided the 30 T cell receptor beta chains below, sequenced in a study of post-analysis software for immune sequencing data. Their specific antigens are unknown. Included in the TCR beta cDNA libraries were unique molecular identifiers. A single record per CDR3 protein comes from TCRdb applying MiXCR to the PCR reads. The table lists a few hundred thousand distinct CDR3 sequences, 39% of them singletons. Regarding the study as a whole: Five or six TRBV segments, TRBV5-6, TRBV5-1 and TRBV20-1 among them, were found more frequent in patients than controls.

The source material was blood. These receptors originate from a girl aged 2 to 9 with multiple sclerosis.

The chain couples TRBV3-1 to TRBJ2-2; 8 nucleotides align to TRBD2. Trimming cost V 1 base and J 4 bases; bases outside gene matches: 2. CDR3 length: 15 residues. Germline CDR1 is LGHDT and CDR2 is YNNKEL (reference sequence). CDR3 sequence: CASSQVLAGTGELFF. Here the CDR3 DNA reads TGTGCCAGCAGCCAAGTCCTAGCGGGCACCGGGGAGCTGTTTTTT.

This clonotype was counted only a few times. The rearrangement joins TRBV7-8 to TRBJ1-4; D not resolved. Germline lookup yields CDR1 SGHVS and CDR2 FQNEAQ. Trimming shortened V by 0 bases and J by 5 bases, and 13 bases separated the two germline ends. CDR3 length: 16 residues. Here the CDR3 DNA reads TGTGCCAGCAGCTTAGCCCACAAGGCCTTCAATGAAAAACTGTTTTTT. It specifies CASSLAHKAFNEKLFF. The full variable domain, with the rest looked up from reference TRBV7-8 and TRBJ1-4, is GAGVSQSPRYKVAKRGQDVALRCDPISGHVSLFWYQQALGQGPEFLTYFQNEAQLDKSGLPSDRFFAERPEGSVSTLKIQRTQQEDSAVYLCASSLAHKAFNEKLFFGSGTQLSVL.

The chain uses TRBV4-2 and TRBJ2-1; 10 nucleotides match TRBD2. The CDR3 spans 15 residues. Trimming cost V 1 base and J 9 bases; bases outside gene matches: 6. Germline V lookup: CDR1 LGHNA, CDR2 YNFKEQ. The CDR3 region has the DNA TGTGCCAGCAGCCAAGGACTAGCGGGTCTCCGTGAGCAGTTCTTC. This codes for CASSQGLAGLREQFF.

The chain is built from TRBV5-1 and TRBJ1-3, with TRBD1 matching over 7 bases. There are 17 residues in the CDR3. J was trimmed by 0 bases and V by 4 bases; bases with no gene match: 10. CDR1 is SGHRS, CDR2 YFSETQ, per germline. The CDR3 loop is CASSPLGTDLSGNTIYF. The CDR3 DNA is TGCGCCAGCAGCCCCCTAGGGACAGACCTCTCTGGAAACACCATATATTTT.

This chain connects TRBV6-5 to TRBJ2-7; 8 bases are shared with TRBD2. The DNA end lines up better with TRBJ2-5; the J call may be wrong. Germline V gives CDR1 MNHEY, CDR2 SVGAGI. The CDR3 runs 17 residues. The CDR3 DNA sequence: TGTGCCAGCAGTTACAGTTCGATAGCGGGATCTCCGGGGACCCAGTACTTC. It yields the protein CASSYSSIAGSPGTQYF.

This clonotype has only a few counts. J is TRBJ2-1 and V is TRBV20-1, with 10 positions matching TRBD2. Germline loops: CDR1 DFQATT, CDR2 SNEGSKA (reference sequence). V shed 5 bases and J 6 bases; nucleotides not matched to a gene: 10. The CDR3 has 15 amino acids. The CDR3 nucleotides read TGCAGTGCTCCGGACCTAGCGGGAGTAGCCAATGAGCAGTTCTTC. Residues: CSAPDLAGVANEQFF.

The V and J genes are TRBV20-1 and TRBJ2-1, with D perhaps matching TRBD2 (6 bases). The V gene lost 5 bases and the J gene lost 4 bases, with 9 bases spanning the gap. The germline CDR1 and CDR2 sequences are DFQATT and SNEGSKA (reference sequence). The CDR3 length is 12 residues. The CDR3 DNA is TGCAGTGCTTCGAGCGGGTACAATGAGCAGTTCTTC. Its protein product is CSASSGYNEQFF.

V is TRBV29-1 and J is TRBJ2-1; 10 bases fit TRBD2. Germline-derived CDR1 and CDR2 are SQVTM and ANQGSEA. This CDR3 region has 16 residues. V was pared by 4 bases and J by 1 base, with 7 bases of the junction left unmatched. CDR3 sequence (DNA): TGCAGCGTTGTTTTCGGGACTAGCGATTCCTACAATGAGCAGTTCTTC. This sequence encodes CSVVFGTSDSYNEQFF.

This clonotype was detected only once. The chain's CDR3 is CAIWNGTVNQPQHF. CDR3 DNA sequence: TGTGCCATTTGGAATGGGACGGTCAATCAGCCCCAGCATTTT. J is TRBJ1-5 and V is TRBV10-3; D possibly corresponds to TRBD1 (5 bases). The V gene lost 9 bases and the J gene lost 3 bases, with 15 bases spanning the gap. The CDR3 has 14 residues. CDR1 ENHRY and CDR2 SYGVKD come from the germline V gene.

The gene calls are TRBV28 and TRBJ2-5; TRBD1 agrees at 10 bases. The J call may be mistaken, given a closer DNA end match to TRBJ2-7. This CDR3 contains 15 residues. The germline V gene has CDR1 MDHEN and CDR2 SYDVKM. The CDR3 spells CASSLPGQGIYEQYF. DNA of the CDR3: TGTGCCAGCAGTTTACCGGGACAGGGGATCTACGAGCAGTACTTC.

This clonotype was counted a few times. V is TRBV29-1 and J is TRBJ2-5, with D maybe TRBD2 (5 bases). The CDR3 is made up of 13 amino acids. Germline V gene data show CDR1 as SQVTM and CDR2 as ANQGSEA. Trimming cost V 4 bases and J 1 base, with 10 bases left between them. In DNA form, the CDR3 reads TGCAGCGTTGGGAGGCGTCTCCAAGAGACCCAGTACTTC. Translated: CSVGRRLQETQYF. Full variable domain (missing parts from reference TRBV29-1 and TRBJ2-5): SAVISQKPSRDICQRGTSLTIQCQVDSQVTMMFWYRQQPGQSLTLIATANQGSEATYESGFVIDKFPISRPNLTFSTLTVSNMSPEDSSIYLCSVGRRLQETQYFGPGTRLLVL.

CDR3 sequence (DNA): TGCGCCAGCAGCAGAACTAGCGGGGTCGGGAATGAGCAGTTCTTC. This gives the protein CASSRTSGVGNEQFF. The chain joins TRBV5-1 to TRBJ2-1; 10 bases are shared with TRBD2. Germline V gene lookup returns CDR1 SGHRS and CDR2 YFSETQ. CDR3 length: 15 amino acids. J was trimmed by 7 bases and V by 4 bases; bases with no gene match: 8.

CDR3 in amino acids: CSSAQGGNQPQHF. The CDR3 DNA follows: TGCAGCTCGGCACAGGGTGGCAATCAGCCCCAGCATTTT. V gene TRBV29-1 combines with J gene TRBJ1-5; D is possibly TRBD1 (6 bases). The germline V gene encodes CDR1 SQVTM and CDR2 ANQGSEA. Trimming took off 8 bases at V and 2 bases at J, with 13 bases between the two ends. This CDR3 spans 13 amino acids.

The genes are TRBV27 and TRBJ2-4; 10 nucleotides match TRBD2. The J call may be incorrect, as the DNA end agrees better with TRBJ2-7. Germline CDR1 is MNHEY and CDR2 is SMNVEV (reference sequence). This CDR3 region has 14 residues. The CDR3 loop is CASSKAGGRHEQYF. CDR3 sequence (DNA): TGTGCCAGCAGTAAAGCGGGAGGGAGACACGAGCAGTACTTC.

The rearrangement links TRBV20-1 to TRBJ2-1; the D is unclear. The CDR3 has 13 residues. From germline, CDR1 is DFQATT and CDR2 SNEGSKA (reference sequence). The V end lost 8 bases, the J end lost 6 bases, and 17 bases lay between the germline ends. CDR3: CSLDRPTRNEQFF. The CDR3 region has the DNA TGCAGTTTAGACCGGCCCACTCGCAATGAGCAGTTCTTC.

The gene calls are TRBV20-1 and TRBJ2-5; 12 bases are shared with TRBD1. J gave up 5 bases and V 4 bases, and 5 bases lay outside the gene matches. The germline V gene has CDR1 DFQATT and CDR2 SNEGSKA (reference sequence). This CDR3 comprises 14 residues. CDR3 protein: CSATGDRGRETQYF. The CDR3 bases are TGCAGTGCTACCGGGGACAGGGGGCGGGAGACCCAGTACTTC.

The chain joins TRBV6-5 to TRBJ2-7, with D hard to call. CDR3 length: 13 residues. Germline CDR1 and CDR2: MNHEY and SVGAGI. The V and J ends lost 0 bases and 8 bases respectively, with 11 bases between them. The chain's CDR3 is CASSYSKGIKQYF. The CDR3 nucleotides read TGTGCCAGCAGTTACTCGAAGGGTATTAAGCAGTACTTC.

The CDR3 DNA follows: TGCAGCGTTGACCACAGGGGGCCACCCTACGAGCAGTACTTC. Amino acid sequence: CSVDHRGPPYEQYF. The chain employs TRBV29-1 and TRBJ2-7; 9 nucleotides line up with TRBD1. The length of the CDR3 is 14 residues. Germline V lookup: CDR1 SQVTM, CDR2 ANQGSEA. V lost 3 bases and J lost 2; bases outside the gene matches: 5.

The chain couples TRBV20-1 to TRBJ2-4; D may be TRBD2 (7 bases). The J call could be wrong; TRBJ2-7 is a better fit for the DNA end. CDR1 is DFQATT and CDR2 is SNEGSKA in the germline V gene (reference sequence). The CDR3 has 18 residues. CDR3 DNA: TGCAGTGCTAGAGAAAGGGGGGGTCCGGGGGTTACAAGCTACGAGCAGTACTTC. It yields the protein CSARERGGPGVTSYEQYF.

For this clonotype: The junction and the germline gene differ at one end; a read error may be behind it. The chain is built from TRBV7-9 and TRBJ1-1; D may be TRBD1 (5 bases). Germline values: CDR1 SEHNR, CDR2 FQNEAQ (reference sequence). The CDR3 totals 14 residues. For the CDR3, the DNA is TGTGCCAGCAGCTCGGGACGGGGGAACACTGGAGCTTTCTTT. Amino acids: CASSSGRGNTGAFF. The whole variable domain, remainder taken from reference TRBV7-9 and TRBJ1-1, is DTGVSQNPRHKITKRGQNVTFRCDPISEHNRLYWYRQTLGQGPEFLTYFQNEAQLEKSRLLSDRFSAERPKGSFSTLEIQRTEQGDSAMYLCASSSGRGNTGAFFGQGTRLTVV.

The CDR3 DNA follows: TGTGCCAGCAGCCGCCGTGGGCAGCAGAACACTGAAGCTTTCTTT. Its translation is CASSRRGQQNTEAFF. V and J are TRBV12-3 or TRBV12-4 and TRBJ1-1; D uncertain. The V and J ends lost 6 bases and 1 base respectively, with 15 bases between them. The CDR3 covers 15 residues.

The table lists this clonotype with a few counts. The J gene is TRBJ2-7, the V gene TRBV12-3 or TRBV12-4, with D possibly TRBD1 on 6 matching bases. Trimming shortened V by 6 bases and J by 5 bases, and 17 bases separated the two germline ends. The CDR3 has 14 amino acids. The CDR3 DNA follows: TGTGCCAGCAGCCGGGACATGGTCCTCAACGAGCAGTACTTC. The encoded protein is CASSRDMVLNEQYF.

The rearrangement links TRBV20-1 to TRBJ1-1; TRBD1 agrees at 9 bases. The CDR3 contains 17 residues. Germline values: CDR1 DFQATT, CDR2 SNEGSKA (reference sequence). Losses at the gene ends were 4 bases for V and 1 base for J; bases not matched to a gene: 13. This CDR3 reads CSAKGIILGQGNTEAFF. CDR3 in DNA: TGCAGTGCTAAAGGTATCATCCTGGGACAGGGGAACACTGAAGCTTTCTTT.

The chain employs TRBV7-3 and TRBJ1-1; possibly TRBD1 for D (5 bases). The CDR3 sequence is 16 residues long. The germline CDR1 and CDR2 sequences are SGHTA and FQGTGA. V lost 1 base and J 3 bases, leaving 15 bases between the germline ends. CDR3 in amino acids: CASSLKGPGYDTEAFF. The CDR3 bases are TGTGCCAGCAGCTTAAAGGGTCCAGGGTATGACACTGAAGCTTTCTTT. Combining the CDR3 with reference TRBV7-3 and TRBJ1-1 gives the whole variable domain GAGVSQTPSNKVTEKGKYVELRCDPISGHTALYWYRQSLGQGPEFLIYFQGTGAADDSGLPNDRFFAVRPEGSVSTLKIQRTERGDSAVYLCASSLKGPGYDTEAFFGQGTRLTVV.

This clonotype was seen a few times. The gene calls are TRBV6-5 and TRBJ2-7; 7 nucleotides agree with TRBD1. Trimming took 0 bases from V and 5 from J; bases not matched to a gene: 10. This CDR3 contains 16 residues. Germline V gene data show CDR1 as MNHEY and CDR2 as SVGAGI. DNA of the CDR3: TGTGCCAGCAGTTACTCCGGTCCCTCGACAGGGCACGAGCAGTACTTC. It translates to CASSYSGPSTGHEQYF.

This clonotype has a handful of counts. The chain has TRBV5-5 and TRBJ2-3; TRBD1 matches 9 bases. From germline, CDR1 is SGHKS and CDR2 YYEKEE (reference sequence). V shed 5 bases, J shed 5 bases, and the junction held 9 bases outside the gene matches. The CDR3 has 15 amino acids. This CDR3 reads CASRLKQGAGDTQYF. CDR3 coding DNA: TGTGCCAGCAGATTAAAACAGGGGGCGGGAGATACGCAGTATTTT. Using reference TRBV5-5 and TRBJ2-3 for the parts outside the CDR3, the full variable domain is DAGVTQSPTHLIKTRGQQVTLRCSPISGHKSVSWYQQVLGQGPQFIFQYYEKEERGRGNFPDRFSARQFPNYSSELNVNALLLGDSALYLCASRLKQGAGDTQYFGPGTRLTVL.

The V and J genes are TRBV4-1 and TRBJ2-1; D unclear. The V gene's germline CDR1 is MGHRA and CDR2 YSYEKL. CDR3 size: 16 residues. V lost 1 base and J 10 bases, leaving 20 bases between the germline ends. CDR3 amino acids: CASSQGLLKVGYEQFF. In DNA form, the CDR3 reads TGCGCCAGCAGCCAAGGGCTCCTAAAGGTTGGGTACGAGCAGTTCTTC.

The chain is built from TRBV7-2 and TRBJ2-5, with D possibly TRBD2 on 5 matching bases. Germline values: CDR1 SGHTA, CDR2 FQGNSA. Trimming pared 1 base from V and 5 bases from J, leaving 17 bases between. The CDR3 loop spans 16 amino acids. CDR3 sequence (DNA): TGTGCCAGCAGCTTAGGACGAGTTAGCGCGAGGGAGACCCAGTACTTC. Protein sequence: CASSLGRVSARETQYF.

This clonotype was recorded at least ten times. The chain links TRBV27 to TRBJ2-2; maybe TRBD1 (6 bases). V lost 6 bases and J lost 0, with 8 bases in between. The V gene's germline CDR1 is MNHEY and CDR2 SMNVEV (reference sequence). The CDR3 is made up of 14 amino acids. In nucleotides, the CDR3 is TGTGCCAGCAGCTGGGGGCCGAACACCGGGGAGCTGTTTTTT. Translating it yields CASSWGPNTGELFF.

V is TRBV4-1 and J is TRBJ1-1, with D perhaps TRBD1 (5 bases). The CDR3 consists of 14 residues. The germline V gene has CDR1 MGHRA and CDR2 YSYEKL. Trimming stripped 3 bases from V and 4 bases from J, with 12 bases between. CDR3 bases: TGCGCCAGCAGCCAGGTAGGGGCGCGCACTGAAGCTTTCTTT. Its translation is CASSQVGARTEAFF.